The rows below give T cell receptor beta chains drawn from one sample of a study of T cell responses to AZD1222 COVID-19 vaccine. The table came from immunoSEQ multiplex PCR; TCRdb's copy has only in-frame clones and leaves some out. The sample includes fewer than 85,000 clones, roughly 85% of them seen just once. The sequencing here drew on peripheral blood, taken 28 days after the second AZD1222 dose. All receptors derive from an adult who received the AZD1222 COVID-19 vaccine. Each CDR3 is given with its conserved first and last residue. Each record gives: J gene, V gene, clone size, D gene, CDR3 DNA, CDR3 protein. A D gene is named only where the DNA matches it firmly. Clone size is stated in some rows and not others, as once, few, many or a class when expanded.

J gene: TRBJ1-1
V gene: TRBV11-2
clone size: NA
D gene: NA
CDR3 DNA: TGTGCCAGCAGCCCCTCGAGGGCGGCAGCTTACACTGAAGCTTTCTTT
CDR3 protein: CASSPSRAAAYTEAFF

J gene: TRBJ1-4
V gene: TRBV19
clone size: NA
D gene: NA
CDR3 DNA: TGTGCCAGTAGTTCCCCGGGCAGGGCAACTAATGAAAAACTGTTTTTT
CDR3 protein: CASSSPGRATNEKLFF

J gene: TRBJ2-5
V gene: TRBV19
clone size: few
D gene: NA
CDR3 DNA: TGTGCCAGTAGTATAGCAGGGCAAGAGACCCAGTACTTC
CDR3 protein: CASSIAGQETQYF

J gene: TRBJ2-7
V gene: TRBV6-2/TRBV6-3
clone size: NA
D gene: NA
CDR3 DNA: TGTGCCAGCAGTTACTCCGGGGTAATCTACGAGCAGTACTTC
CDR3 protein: CASSYSGVIYEQYF

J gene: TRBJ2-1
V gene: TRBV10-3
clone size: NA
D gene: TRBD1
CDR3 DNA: TGTGCCATCAGTGAGTCGGCCGGACAGGTTAAGGACAATGAGCAGTTCTTC
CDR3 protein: CAISESAGQVKDNEQFF

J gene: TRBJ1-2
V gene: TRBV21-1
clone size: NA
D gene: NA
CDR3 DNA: TGTGCCAGCAGCAAAGAGTCAGGGGATTATGGCTACACCTTC
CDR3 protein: CASSKESGDYGYTF

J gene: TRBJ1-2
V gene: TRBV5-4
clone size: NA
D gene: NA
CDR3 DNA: TGTGCCAGCAGCTTGGCCTCTCCGGGGGCGAGTGGCTACACCTTC
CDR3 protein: CASSLASPGASGYTF

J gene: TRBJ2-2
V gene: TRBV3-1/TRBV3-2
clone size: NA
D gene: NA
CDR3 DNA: TGTGCCAGCAGCCAAGATAGGGGTGGTGACACCGGGGAGCTGTTTTTT
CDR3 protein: CASSQDRGGDTGELFF

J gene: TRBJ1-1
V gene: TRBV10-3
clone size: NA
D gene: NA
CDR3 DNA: TGTGCCATCAGTGGCCCTCGTGATGCTGAAGCTTTCTTT
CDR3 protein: CAISGPRDAEAFF

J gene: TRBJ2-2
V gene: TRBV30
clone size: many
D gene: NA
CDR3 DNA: TGTGCCTGGAGTGTAGGCGTGGCCGGGGAGCTGTTTTTT
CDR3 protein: CAWSVGVAGELFF

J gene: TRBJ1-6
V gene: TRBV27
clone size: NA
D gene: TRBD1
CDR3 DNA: TGTGCCAGCAGCGGACAGGGGGTAGTGAATAATTCACCCCTCCACTTT
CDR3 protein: CASSGQGVVNNSPLHF

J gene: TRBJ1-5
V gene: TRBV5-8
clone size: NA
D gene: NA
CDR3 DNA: TGTGCCAGCAGCTTTCGGGGGCAGCCCCAGCATTTT
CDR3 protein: CASSFRGQPQHF

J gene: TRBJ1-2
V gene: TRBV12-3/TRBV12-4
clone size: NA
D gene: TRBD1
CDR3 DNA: TGTGCCAGCGGACAGGGGGGATATGGCTACACCTTC
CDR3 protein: CASGQGGYGYTF

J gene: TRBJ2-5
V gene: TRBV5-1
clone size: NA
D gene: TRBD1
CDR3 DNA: TGCGCCAGCAGCGCCTGGACAGGGGGAGAGACCCAGTACTTC
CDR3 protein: CASSAWTGGETQYF

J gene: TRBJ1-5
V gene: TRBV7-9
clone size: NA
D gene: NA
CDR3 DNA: TGTGCCAGCAGCCCCAGGGGAGGCAATCAGCCCCAGCATTTT
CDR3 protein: CASSPRGGNQPQHF

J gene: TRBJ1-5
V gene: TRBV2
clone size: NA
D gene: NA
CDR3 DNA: TGTGCCAGCAGTGAGAGGGTGGGCAATCAGCCCCAGCATTTT
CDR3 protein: CASSERVGNQPQHF

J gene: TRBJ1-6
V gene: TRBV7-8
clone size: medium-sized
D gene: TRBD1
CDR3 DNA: TGTGCCAGCAGCTTAGGACCGGGACAGCGTGTCTCCTATAATTCACCCCTCCACTTT
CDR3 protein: CASSLGPGQRVSYNSPLHF

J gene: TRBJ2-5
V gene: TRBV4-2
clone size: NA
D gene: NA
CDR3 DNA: TGTGCCAGCAGCCAAGGTGTCGGAGTGCGAGAGACCCAGTACTTC
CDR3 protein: CASSQGVGVRETQYF

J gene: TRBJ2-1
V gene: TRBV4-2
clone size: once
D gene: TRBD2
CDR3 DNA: TGTGCCAGCAGCCAAGATGAGCGGGAGCTCTATGAGCAGTTCTTC
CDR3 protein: CASSQDERELYEQFF

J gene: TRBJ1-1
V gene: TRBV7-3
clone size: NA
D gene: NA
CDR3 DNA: TGTGCCAGCAGTCCCAGGGCGAACACTGAAGCTTTCTTT
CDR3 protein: CASSPRANTEAFF

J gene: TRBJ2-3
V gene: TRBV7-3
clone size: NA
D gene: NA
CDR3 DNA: TGTGCCAGCAGCCACCGACTCGAGAGGGTAGATACGCAGTATTTT
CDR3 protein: CASSHRLERVDTQYF

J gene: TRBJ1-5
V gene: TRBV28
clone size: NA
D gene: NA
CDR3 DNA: TGTGCCAGCACCTACCCTGGAGGCAGGGGACATAGCAATCAGCCCCAGCATTTT
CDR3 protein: CASTYPGGRGHSNQPQHF

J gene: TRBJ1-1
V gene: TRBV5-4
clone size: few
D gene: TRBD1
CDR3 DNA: TGTGCCAGCAGCCCGACCCGGGGACAGGGAGCGAACACTGAAGCTTTCTTT
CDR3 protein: CASSPTRGQGANTEAFF

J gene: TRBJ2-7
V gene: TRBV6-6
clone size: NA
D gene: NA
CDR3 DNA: TGTGCCAGCAGTCCGAGCTGGGGGGCGGGAGAAACCTACGAGCAGTACTTC
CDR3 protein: CASSPSWGAGETYEQYF

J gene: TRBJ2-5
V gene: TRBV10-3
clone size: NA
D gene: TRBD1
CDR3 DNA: TGTGCCATCAGGGGGGACAGGGAGGGAGAGACCCAGTACTTC
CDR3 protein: CAIRGDREGETQYF

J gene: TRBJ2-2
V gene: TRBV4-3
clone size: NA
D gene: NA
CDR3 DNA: TGCGCCAGCAGCCAAGGGCAGCGGGAGCTGTTTTTT
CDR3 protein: CASSQGQRELFF